A single sample gave rise to the 20 T cell receptor beta chains below, sequenced in a study of technical replicates of blood from a few donors. The method was immunoSEQ multiplex PCR; TCRdb's version includes in-frame clones alone and lacks a portion of them. The table records approximately 81,000 clones, approximately 78% of them present only once. The sequenced material came from PBMCs. All receptors derive from a human donor in good health. Some clones in this sample may be carry-over from other donors' samples.

V usage is TRBV5-4 and J usage is TRBJ2-3; 12 bases align to TRBD2. The CDR3 has 15 amino acids. The germline V gene encodes CDR1 SGHNT and CDR2 YYREEE (reference sequence). The junction had 4 bases not matched to a gene; V was cut back by 1 base and J by 7 bases. The CDR3 sequence: CASSLTSGRLNTQYF. CDR3 nucleotides: TGTGCCAGCAGCTTGACTAGCGGGAGGTTGAATACGCAGTATTTT.

J is TRBJ2-3 and V is TRBV4-2; D unclear. Germline V gene sequence: CDR1 LGHNA, CDR2 YNFKEQ. Trimming took off 0 bases at V and 1 base at J, with 11 bases between the two ends. This CDR3 has 16 residues. The CDR3 DNA is TGTGCCAGCAGCCAAGAGCCGGTGAGCGGCACAGATACGCAGTATTTT. Translated: CASSQEPVSGTDTQYF.

This sequence joins TRBV7-9 and TRBJ2-1; 9 nucleotides match TRBD1. The junction had 11 bases not matched to a gene; V was cut back by 5 bases and J by 9 bases. This CDR3 is 15 amino acids long. CDR1 is SEHNR and CDR2 is FQNEAQ in the germline V gene (reference sequence). This CDR3 is CASSPPWTGVPEQFF. For the CDR3, the DNA is TGTGCCAGCAGCCCGCCCTGGACAGGGGTGCCTGAGCAGTTCTTC.

J is TRBJ2-7 and V is TRBV2; TRBD2 aligns across 7 bases. The germline CDR1 and CDR2 sequences are SNHLY and FYNNEI. This CDR3 spans 13 amino acids. V shed 7 bases, J shed 2 bases, and the junction held 5 bases outside the gene matches. The CDR3 is CASTRDYTYEQYF. DNA for the CDR3: TGTGCCAGCACAAGGGACTACACCTACGAGCAGTACTTC.

The V call is TRBV4-3, the J call TRBJ1-6; perhaps TRBD1 as D (6 bases). V was pared by 1 base and J by 7 bases, with 20 bases between. Germline values: CDR1 LGHNA, CDR2 YSLEER. The CDR3 has 18 residues. For the CDR3, the DNA is TGCGCCAGCAGCCAAGGAAATCGCCCGGGGCAGGGGAATTCACCCCTCCACTTT. This gives the protein CASSQGNRPGQGNSPLHF.

The V and J genes are TRBV5-1 and TRBJ2-2; D is unclear. Germline V CDR1 and CDR2: SGHRS, YFSETQ. The CDR3 runs 13 residues. Trimming cost V 0 bases and J 8 bases, with 8 bases left between them. CDR3 in amino acids: CASSLDSLGELFF. CDR3 DNA sequence: TGCGCCAGCAGCTTGGATTCGTTGGGGGAGCTGTTTTTT.

This clone showed up just once. The chain carries TRBV7-9 and TRBJ2-1; TRBD2 might be the D (6 bases). The germline V gene encodes CDR1 SEHNR and CDR2 FQNEAQ (reference sequence). V was pared by 5 bases and J by 7 bases, with 12 bases between. The CDR3 runs to 13 residues. Here the CDR3 DNA reads TGTGCCAGCAGCGGGGGAGGAGGGAATGAGCAGTTCTTC. This sequence encodes CASSGGGGNEQFF. The complete variable domain, with remaining parts taken from reference TRBV7-9 and TRBJ2-1, reads DTGVSQNPRHKITKRGQNVTFRCDPISEHNRLYWYRQTLGQGPEFLTYFQNEAQLEKSRLLSDRFSAERPKGSFSTLEIQRTEQGDSAMYLCASSGGGGNEQFFGPGTRLTVL.

The rearrangement joins TRBV6-5 to TRBJ1-1, with unresolved D. V shed 7 bases and J shed 4 bases, with 16 bases lying between them. This CDR3 has 14 residues. The germline CDR1 and CDR2 sequences are MNHEY and SVGAGI. DNA for the CDR3: TGTGCCAGCAACCCACTTCTGAGGCCCACTGAAGCTTTCTTT. This translates into CASNPLLRPTEAFF.

The rearrangement links TRBV29-1 to TRBJ2-1; TRBD2 is a possible D gene (6 bases). V lost 4 bases, J lost 11 bases, and 21 bases lay in between. CDR1 is SQVTM, CDR2 ANQGSEA, per germline. This CDR3 is built from 14 residues. The CDR3 region has the DNA TGCAGCGTTGGGGGTGCGAATCGGGGGAGTAAGCAGTTCTTC. It encodes CSVGGANRGSKQFF.

V usage is TRBV4-1 and J usage is TRBJ2-7; possible D gene TRBD1, 6 bases. The V gene lost 1 base and the J gene lost 2 bases, with 12 bases spanning the gap. This CDR3 has 15 residues. The germline gives CDR1 MGHRA, CDR2 YSYEKL. The CDR3 reads CASSQGFKGAYEQYF. CDR3 in DNA: TGCGCCAGCAGCCAAGGCTTTAAGGGGGCCTACGAGCAGTACTTC.

The chain uses TRBV30 and TRBJ1-1; D is unresolved. Germline V gene sequence: CDR1 GTSNPN, CDR2 SVGIG (reference sequence). The V gene lost 5 bases and the J gene lost 1 base, with 14 bases spanning the gap. This CDR3 is built from 14 residues. This chain's CDR3 is CAWDGVETNTEAFF. The CDR3 nucleotides read TGTGCCTGGGACGGCGTGGAGACGAACACTGAAGCTTTCTTT.

This clone was seen more than once but under ten times. J is TRBJ2-3 and V is TRBV29-1; no definite D call. The CDR3 contains 12 residues. Germline V lookup: CDR1 SQVTM, CDR2 ANQGSEA. The V end was cut by 6 bases, the J end by 0 bases, with 7 bases between. The CDR3 nucleotides are TGCAGCGTGTTAGCTAGCACAGATACGCAGTATTTT. Translated, it gives CSVLASTDTQYF.

With regard to this clone: At one of its ends the junction is not consistent with the germline gene, which may arise from a read error. The chain couples TRBV5-8 to TRBJ2-1; perhaps TRBD2 as D (6 bases). The CDR3 length is 12 residues. Germline V gene lookup returns CDR1 SGHTS and CDR2 YDEGEE. The CDR3 protein is CASSSPPGDPVF. The CDR3 region has the DNA TGTGCCAGCAGCTCCCCACCGGGAGATCCTGTCTTC.

The rearrangement joins TRBV20-1 to TRBJ1-2, with TRBD1 matching 7 bases. The CDR3 is made up of 11 amino acids. The V gene's germline CDR1 is DFQATT and CDR2 SNEGSKA (reference sequence). Losses at the gene ends were 7 bases for V and 6 bases for J; bases not matched to a gene: 5. CDR3 DNA sequence: TGCAGTGACAGGGGCGGCGATGGCTACACCTTC. Translation: CSDRGGDGYTF.

CDR3: CASSFQDQPQHF. CDR3 sequence (DNA): TGTGCCAGCAGCTTCCAGGATCAGCCCCAGCATTTT. This chain uses TRBV7-9 with TRBJ1-5; D is unclear. V dropped 3 bases and J dropped 5 bases, with 5 bases sitting between them. This CDR3 spans 12 amino acids. Germline CDR1 is SEHNR and CDR2 is FQNEAQ (reference sequence).

In DNA, the CDR3 is TGTGCCATCAGTTCGGGACAGGGGGCGCAAAGATCGTCTTTCTTT. Residues: CAISSGQGAQRSSFF. This chain joins TRBV10-3 and TRBJ1-1; 12 bases line up with TRBD1. This CDR3 is built from 15 residues. Germline trimming cut 5 bases from V and 12 bases from J; bases unmatched to any gene: 13. From germline, CDR1 is ENHRY and CDR2 SYGVKD.

The V and J genes are TRBV4-1 and TRBJ2-3, with 10 nucleotides matching TRBD2. From germline, CDR1 is MGHRA and CDR2 YSYEKL. This CDR3 region has 17 residues. V was pared by 0 bases and J by 1 base, with 4 bases of the junction left unmatched. The CDR3 is CASSQDELAGGTDTQYF. CDR3 nucleotide sequence: TGCGCCAGCAGCCAAGATGAGCTAGCGGGAGGCACAGATACGCAGTATTTT.

This rearrangement joins TRBV4-1 to TRBJ1-2; D ambiguous. The CDR3 is made up of 17 amino acids. With 1 base removed from V and 3 bases from J, the gap between germline ends came to 18 bases. Germline lookup yields CDR1 MGHRA and CDR2 YSYEKL. The CDR3 is CASSQGPDVESYYGYTF. The CDR3 DNA follows: TGCGCCAGCAGCCAAGGTCCAGACGTGGAGAGTTACTATGGCTACACCTTC.

The chain links TRBV15 to TRBJ2-1; 8 nucleotides match TRBD1. Per the germline V gene, CDR1 is LNHNV and CDR2 is YYDKDF (reference sequence). The CDR3 consists of 15 residues. V lost 5 bases and J lost 8; bases outside the gene matches: 11. The chain's CDR3 is CATSDYSGGRDEQFF. The DNA of the CDR3 is TGTGCCACCAGCGACTATTCAGGGGGCAGGGATGAGCAGTTCTTC.

This clone was picked up a small number of times. The chain uses TRBV10-3 and TRBJ1-5; the D gene is possibly TRBD1 (5 bases). CDR3 length: 15 amino acids. Per germline, CDR1 ENHRY and CDR2 SYGVKD. The germline V and J ends were trimmed by 6 bases and 4 bases, with 16 bases remaining between them. CDR3 nucleotides: TGTGCCATCAGAGACAGATTAGGAGAAAATCAGCCCCAGCATTTT. This sequence encodes CAIRDRLGENQPQHF.